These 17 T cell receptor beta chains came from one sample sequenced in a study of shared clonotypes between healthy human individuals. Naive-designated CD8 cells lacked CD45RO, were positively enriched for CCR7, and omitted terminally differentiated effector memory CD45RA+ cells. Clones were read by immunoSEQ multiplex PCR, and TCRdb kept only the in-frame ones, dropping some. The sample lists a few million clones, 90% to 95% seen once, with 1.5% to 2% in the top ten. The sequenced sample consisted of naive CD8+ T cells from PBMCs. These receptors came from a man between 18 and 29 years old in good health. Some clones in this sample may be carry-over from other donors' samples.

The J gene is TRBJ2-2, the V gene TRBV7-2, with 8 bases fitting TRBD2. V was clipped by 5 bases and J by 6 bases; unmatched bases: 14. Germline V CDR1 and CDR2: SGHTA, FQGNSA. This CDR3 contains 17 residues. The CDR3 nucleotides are TGTGCCAGCAGCGACCGTTCCGGGACTAGAGGTCCCGGGGAGCTGTTTTTT. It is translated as CASSDRSGTRGPGELFF.

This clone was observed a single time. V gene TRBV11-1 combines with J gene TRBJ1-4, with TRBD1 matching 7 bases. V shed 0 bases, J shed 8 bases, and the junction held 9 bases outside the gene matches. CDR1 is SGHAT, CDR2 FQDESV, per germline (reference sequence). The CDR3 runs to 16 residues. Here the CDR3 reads CASSLAGGAEGEKLFF. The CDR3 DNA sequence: TGTGCCAGCAGCTTAGCAGGGGGCGCGGAGGGAGAAAAACTGTTTTTT.

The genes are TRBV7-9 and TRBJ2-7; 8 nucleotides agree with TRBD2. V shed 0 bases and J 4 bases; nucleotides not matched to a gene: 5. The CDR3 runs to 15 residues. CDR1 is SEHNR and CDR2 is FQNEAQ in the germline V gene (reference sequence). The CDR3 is CASSLAVTSEYEQYF. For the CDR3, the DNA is TGTGCCAGCAGCTTAGCGGTGACTAGCGAGTACGAGCAGTACTTC.

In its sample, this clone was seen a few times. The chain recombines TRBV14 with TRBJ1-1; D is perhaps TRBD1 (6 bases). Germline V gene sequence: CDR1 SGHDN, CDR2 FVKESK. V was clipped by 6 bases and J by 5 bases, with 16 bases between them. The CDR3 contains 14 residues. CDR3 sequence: CASSYRGGRTEAFF. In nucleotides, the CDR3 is TGTGCCAGCAGTTACAGAGGGGGAAGGACTGAAGCTTTCTTT.

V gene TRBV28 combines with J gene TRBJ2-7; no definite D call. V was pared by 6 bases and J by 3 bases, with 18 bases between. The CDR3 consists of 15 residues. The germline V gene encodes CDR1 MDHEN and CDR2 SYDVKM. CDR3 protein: CASSNIAIAGYEQYF. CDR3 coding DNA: TGTGCCAGCAGCAATATTGCGATTGCTGGCTACGAGCAGTACTTC.

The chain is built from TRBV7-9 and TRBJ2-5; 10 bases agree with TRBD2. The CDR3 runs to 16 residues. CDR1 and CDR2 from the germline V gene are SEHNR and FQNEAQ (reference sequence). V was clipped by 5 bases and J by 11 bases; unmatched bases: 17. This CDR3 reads CASSPPSGLAAGEQYF. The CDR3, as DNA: TGTGCCAGCAGCCCACCCAGCGGACTAGCGGCGGGGGAGCAGTACTTC.

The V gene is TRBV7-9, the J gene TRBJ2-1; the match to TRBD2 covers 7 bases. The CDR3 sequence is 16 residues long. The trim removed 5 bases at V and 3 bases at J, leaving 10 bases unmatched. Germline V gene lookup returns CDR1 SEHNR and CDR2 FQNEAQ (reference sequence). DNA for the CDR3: TGTGCCAGCAGCGGAAGCGGCCTAGCGGACTACAATGAGCAGTTCTTC. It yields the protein CASSGSGLADYNEQFF.

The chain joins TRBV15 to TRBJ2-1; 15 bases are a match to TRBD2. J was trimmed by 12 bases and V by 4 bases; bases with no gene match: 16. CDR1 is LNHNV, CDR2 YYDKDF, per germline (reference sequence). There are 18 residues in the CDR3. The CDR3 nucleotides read TGTGCCACCAGCATAGGACTAGCGGGAGGGCCCAGTAGGGAAGGGCAGTTCTTC. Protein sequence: CATSIGLAGGPSREGQFF.

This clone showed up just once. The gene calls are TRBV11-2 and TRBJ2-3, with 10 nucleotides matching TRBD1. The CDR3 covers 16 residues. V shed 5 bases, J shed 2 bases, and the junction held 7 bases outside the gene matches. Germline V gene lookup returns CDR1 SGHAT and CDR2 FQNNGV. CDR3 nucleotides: TGTGCCAGCAGCGCTCGGACAGGGGGTGACACAGATACGCAGTATTTT. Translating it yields CASSARTGGDTDTQYF.

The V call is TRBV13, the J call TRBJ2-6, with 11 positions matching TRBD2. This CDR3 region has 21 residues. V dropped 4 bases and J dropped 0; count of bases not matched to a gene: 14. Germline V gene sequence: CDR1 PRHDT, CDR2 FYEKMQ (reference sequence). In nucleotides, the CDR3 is TGTGCCAGCAGCTCGCCATACTATACTAGCGGGAGCCTCTCTGGGGCCAACGTCCTGACTTTC. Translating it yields CASSSPYYTSGSLSGANVLTF.

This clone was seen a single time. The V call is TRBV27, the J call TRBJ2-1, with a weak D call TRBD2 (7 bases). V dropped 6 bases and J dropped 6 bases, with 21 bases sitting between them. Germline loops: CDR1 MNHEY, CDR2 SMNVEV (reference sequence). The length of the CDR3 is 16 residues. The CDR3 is CASRPLGAGEGNEQFF. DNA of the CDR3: TGTGCCAGCAGGCCCCTGGGGGCGGGAGAGGGCAATGAGCAGTTCTTC.

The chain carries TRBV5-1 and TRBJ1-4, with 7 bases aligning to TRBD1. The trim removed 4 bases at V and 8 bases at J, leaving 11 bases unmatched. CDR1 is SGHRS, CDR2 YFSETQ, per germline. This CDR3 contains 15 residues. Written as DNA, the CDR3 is TGCGCCAGCAGCAGTGACAGGGAGGGAAGAGAAAAACTGTTTTTT. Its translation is CASSSDREGREKLFF. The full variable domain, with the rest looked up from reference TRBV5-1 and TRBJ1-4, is KAGVTQTPRYLIKTRGQQVTLSCSPISGHRSVSWYQQTPGQGLQFLFEYFSETQRNKGNFPGRFSGRQFSNSRSEMNVSTLELGDSALYLCASSSDREGREKLFFGSGTQLSVL.

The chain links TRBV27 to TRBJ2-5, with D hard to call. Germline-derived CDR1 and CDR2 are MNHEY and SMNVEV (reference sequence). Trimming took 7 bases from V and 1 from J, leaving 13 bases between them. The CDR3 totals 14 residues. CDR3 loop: CASKPLWPQETQYF. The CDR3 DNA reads TGTGCCAGCAAACCCCTCTGGCCCCAAGAGACCCAGTACTTC.

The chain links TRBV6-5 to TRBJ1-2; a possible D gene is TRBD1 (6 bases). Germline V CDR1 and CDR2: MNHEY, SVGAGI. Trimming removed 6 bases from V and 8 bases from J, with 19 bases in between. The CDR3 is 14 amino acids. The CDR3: CASSPAGGGRGYTF. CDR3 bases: TGTGCCAGCAGCCCGGCGGGAGGGGGTAGAGGCTACACCTTC.

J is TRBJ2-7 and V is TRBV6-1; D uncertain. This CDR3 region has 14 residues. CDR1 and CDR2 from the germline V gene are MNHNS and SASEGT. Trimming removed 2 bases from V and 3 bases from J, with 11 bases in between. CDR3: CASSEFGSGYEQYF. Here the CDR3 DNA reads TGTGCCAGCAGTGAATTTGGCAGTGGCTACGAGCAGTACTTC.

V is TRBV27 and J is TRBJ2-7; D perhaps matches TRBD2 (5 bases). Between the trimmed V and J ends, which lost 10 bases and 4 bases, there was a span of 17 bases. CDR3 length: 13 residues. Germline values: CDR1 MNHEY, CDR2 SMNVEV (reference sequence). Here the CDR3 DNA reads TGTGCCACCTCCAGTGGTTCGGGATACGAGCAGTACTTC. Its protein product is CATSSGSGYEQYF.

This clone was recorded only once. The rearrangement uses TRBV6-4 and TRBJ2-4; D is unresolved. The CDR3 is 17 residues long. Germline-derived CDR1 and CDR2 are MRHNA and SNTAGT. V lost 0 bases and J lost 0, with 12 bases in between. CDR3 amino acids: CASSDSRRVRAKNIQYF. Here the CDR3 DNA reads TGTGCCAGCAGTGACTCTAGGCGCGTCAGAGCCAAAAACATTCAGTACTTC.